Listed here are 4 T cell receptor beta chains from one sample, sequenced in a study of blood T cell repertoires in COVID-19. TCRdb's table, derived via immunoSEQ multiplex PCR, lists solely in-frame clones and lacks some. The sample has hundreds of thousands of clones; 85% are singletons. Material: PBMCs or T cells enriched from blood (not recorded which). The origin of the receptors is a woman aged 25 to 45 who had been exposed to COVID-19.

This chain connects TRBV11-2 to TRBJ2-1; D not certain. CDR1 SGHAT and CDR2 FQNNGV come from the germline V gene. Trimming took off 0 bases at V and 15 bases at J, with 15 bases between the two ends. The CDR3 is 13 amino acids. CDR3 in DNA: TGTGCCAGCAGCTTAGATCTTGAGGCTAGAACGTTCTTC. This translates into CASSLDLEARTFF.

The sample holds a few counts of this clone. The gene calls are TRBV19 and TRBJ2-2, with D hard to call. Between the trimmed V and J ends, which lost 1 base and 3 bases, there was a span of 6 bases. The germline V gene has CDR1 LNHDA and CDR2 SQIVND (reference sequence). This CDR3 comprises 14 residues. Here the CDR3 DNA reads TGTGCCAGTAGTATAGCCTCGGACACCGGGGAGCTGTTTTTT. This encodes CASSIASDTGELFF.

The chain employs TRBV28 and TRBJ2-5, with 7 bases lining up with TRBD1. CDR3 length equals 13 residues. V was clipped by 7 bases and J by 2 bases; unmatched bases: 4. The germline V gene has CDR1 MDHEN and CDR2 SYDVKM. The chain's CDR3 is CASTRTGQETQYF. The CDR3 bases are TGTGCCAGCACCAGGACAGGTCAAGAGACCCAGTACTTC.

The V call is TRBV27, the J call TRBJ1-2, with D perhaps matching TRBD1 (5 bases). V was cut by 4 bases and J by 4 bases, with 22 bases left in between. The CDR3 runs 17 residues. CDR1 MNHEY and CDR2 SMNVEV come from the germline V gene (reference sequence). The CDR3 sequence is CASSSRQGGRLPYGYTF. CDR3 sequence (DNA): TGTGCCAGCAGTTCCCGCCAGGGTGGTAGGTTGCCCTATGGCTACACCTTC.